This entry concerns a single TCR beta chain. The data are from a study of shared clonotypes between healthy human individuals. CDR1 is ENHRY, CDR2 SYGVKD, per germline. This CDR3 is built from 16 residues. Trimming took 6 bases from V and 0 from J, leaving 18 bases between them. Only in-frame clones appear in the TCRdb table, and some are missing; sequencing was by immunoSEQ multiplex PCR. The sample lists about 1.1 million clones, about 80% occurring once. Division of CD4+ cells produced a CD45RA+ naive subset and a CD45RA-negative memory subset. This TCR came from a man aged 18 to 30 in good health. Some clones in this sample may be carry-over from other donors' samples. Sequencing was done on a sample of memory CD4+ T cells from PBMCs. Specified subset: CD45RA-negative fraction. The chain uses TRBV10-3 and TRBJ2-7; D is possibly TRBD2 (6 bases). The CDR3 region is CAIRGGAGQSSYEQYF. In DNA, the CDR3 is TGTGCCATCAGGGGGGGAGCGGGCCAAAGCTCCTACGAGCAGTACTTC.